This T cell receptor (beta chain) emerged from a study of shared clonotypes between healthy human individuals. Study-level information: Aged 18 to 49, the donors were a couple of women and a few men.

In its sample, this clone was seen once. The junction had 7 bases not matched to a gene; V was cut back by 1 base and J by 5 bases. The germline gives CDR1 SGHVS, CDR2 FNYEAQ. The CDR3 is 16 residues long. Genomic DNA per cell subset filled all wells of several immunoSEQ plates. Sequenced by immunoSEQ multiplex PCR; TCRdb stores in-frame clones only, minus some. This table holds 470,000 or so clones, around 85% found once. V gene TRBV7-6 combines with J gene TRBJ1-3; 8 bases map to TRBD1. The source is a woman in her 40s in good health. Some clones in this sample may be carry-over from other donors' samples. The sequencing input was PBMCs. CDR3 loop: CASSLDRTGNRNTIYF. The CDR3 DNA is TGTGCCAGCAGCTTAGATAGGACAGGGAACCGAAACACCATATATTTT.